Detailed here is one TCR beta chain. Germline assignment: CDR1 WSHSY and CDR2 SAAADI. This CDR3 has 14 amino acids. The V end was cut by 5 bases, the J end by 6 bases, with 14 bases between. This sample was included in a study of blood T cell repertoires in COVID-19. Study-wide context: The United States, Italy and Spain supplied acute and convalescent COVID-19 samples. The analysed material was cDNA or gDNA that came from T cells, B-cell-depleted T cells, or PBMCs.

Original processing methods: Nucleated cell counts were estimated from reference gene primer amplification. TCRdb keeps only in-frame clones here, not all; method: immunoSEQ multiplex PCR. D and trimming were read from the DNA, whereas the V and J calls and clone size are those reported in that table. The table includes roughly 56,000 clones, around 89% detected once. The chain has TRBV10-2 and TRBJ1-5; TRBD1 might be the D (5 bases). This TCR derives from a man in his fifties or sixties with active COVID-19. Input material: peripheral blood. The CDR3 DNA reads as TGCGCCAGCAGTTTAGCGGGGGGGACTCAGCCCCAGCATTTT. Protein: CASSLAGGTQPQHF.